These 30 T cell receptor beta chains were all obtained from the same sample, sequenced in a study of CD8 T cells in ankylosing spondylitis. MiXCR, applied by TCRdb to the 5' RACE reads, yields one record per CDR3 protein. The data contain about 110,000 distinct CDR3 sequences, less than 25% of them singletons. The sample consisted of synovial fluid, either unsorted or a sorted T cell fraction (not recorded which). These receptors all stem from a male donor with ankylosing spondylitis.

The V and J genes are TRBV29-1 and TRBJ1-2; D possibly corresponds to TRBD1 (5 bases). V was trimmed by 4 bases and J by 0 bases, leaving 12 bases between them. The length of the CDR3 is 14 residues. Germline V gene lookup returns CDR1 SQVTM and CDR2 ANQGSEA. For the CDR3, the DNA is TGCAGCGTTGTTCAGGGTCTAGCTAACTATGGCTACACCTTC. Translated: CSVVQGLANYGYTF.

V gene TRBV20-1 combines with J gene TRBJ1-1, with D uncertain. V was cut by 4 bases and J by 0 bases, with 12 bases left in between. The germline gives CDR1 DFQATT, CDR2 SNEGSKA (reference sequence). The CDR3 contains 14 residues. Here the CDR3 DNA reads TGCAGTGCTACCCTCGCAGATGTGAACACTGAAGCTTTCTTT. This encodes CSATLADVNTEAFF.

This clonotype was detected only a few times. The gene calls are TRBV27 and TRBJ1-2; D is unresolved. V was shortened by 2 bases and J by 6 bases, with 7 bases between the two germline ends. The CDR3 loop spans 12 amino acids. Per the germline V gene, CDR1 is MNHEY and CDR2 is SMNVEV (reference sequence). The CDR3 loop reads CASSLIGNGYTF. For the CDR3, the DNA is TGTGCCAGCAGTTTAATAGGGAATGGCTACACCTTC.

This clonotype has just a few counts. The chain recombines TRBV12-3 or TRBV12-4 with TRBJ2-1; D not resolved. V lost 6 bases, J lost 5 bases, and 8 bases lay in between. This CDR3 region has 12 residues. The CDR3 DNA sequence: TGTGCCAGCAGCTCTAGAGACAATGAGCAGTTCTTC. This gives the protein CASSSRDNEQFF.

V and J are TRBV5-4 and TRBJ2-1; D perhaps matches TRBD2 (5 bases). Trimming removed 9 bases from V and 8 bases from J, with 21 bases in between. The germline V gene encodes CDR1 SGHNT and CDR2 YYREEE (reference sequence). This CDR3 comprises 14 residues. The CDR3 here is CATSTGPGFYEQFF. The CDR3 nucleotides are TGTGCCACCTCGACGGGCCCGGGGTTCTATGAGCAGTTCTTC.

This clonotype was detected only a few times. The chain recombines TRBV20-1 with TRBJ1-2; 7 bases fit TRBD1. Germline V gene data show CDR1 as DFQATT and CDR2 as SNEGSKA (reference sequence). The ends lost 6 bases at V and 4 bases at J; junction bases unmatched: 8. The CDR3 consists of 13 residues. CDR3 sequence: CSAPAAGGYGYTF. In nucleotides, the CDR3 is TGCAGTGCCCCAGCCGCAGGGGGCTATGGCTACACCTTC.

The gene calls are TRBV20-1 and TRBJ2-2; D possibly corresponds to TRBD2 (5 bases). CDR3 size: 13 residues. Per the germline V gene, CDR1 is DFQATT and CDR2 is SNEGSKA (reference sequence). With 6 bases removed from V and 2 bases from J, the gap between germline ends came to 10 bases. CDR3 residues: CSAQRYNTGELFF. The CDR3 DNA follows: TGCAGTGCGCAGCGGTATAACACCGGGGAGCTGTTTTTT.

This chain joins TRBV7-2 and TRBJ2-1; 7 positions agree with TRBD2. This CDR3 has 15 amino acids. V gave up 2 bases and J gave up 4 bases; unmatched junction bases: 5. The germline V gene has CDR1 SGHTA and CDR2 FQGNSA. This chain's CDR3 is CASSLREGAYNEQFF. The CDR3, as DNA: TGTGCCAGCAGCTTAAGGGAGGGCGCGTACAATGAGCAGTTCTTC.

The chain recombines TRBV11-2 with TRBJ1-4; 10 bases line up with TRBD1. This CDR3 contains 16 residues. J lost 3 bases, V lost 3 bases, and 4 bases had no gene match. Germline V gene data show CDR1 as SGHAT and CDR2 as FQNNGV. The CDR3 protein is CASSFPTGGANEKLFF. The CDR3 DNA reads TGTGCCAGCAGCTTCCCGACAGGGGGCGCTAATGAAAAACTGTTTTTT.

This clonotype was detected only a few times. The rearrangement joins TRBV19 to TRBJ2-1; TRBD1 matches 8 bases. CDR3 length: 13 amino acids. With V trimmed by 5 bases and J by 6 bases, 3 bases remained unmatched. Germline values: CDR1 LNHDA, CDR2 SQIVND (reference sequence). The CDR3 DNA follows: TGTGCCAGTAGTTCCGACAGGGGCAATGAGCAGTTCTTC. Amino acids: CASSSDRGNEQFF. Full variable domain (rest looked up from reference TRBV19 and TRBJ2-1): DGGITQSPKYLFRKEGQNVTLSCEQNLNHDAMYWYRQDPGQGLRLIYYSQIVNDFQKGDIAEGYSVSREKKESFPLTVTSAQKNPTAFYLCASSSDRGNEQFFGPGTRLTVL.

V gene TRBV5-1 combines with J gene TRBJ2-7; 7 nucleotides line up with TRBD2. Germline CDR1 reads SGHRS; CDR2 reads YFSETQ. This CDR3 is built from 15 residues. The V gene end was trimmed by 0 bases and the J gene end by 3 bases; junction bases not matched to a gene: 6. CDR3 sequence: CASSLVGEGHYEQYF. The CDR3 nucleotides read TGCGCCAGCAGCTTGGTAGGGGAGGGGCACTACGAGCAGTACTTC.

This clonotype was detected only a few times. The chain links TRBV5-1 to TRBJ2-1; D remains ambiguous. This CDR3 is 16 amino acids long. Trimming shortened V by 7 bases and J by 0 bases, and 17 bases separated the two germline ends. Germline loops: CDR1 SGHRS, CDR2 YFSETQ. DNA of the CDR3: TGCGCCAGCCGAAGAACAGATATTAGCTCCTACAATGAGCAGTTCTTC. It specifies CASRRTDISSYNEQFF.

This clonotype was observed a few times. The rearrangement uses TRBV5-5 and TRBJ2-4, with unresolved D. The V gene lost 0 bases and the J gene lost 2 bases, with 9 bases spanning the gap. Per the germline V gene, CDR1 is SGHKS and CDR2 is YYEKEE (reference sequence). This CDR3 spans 15 amino acids. CDR3 coding DNA: TGTGCCAGCAGCTTGGCGGGTCCGTCCAAAAACATTCAGTACTTC. It yields the protein CASSLAGPSKNIQYF.

This chain uses TRBV5-1 with TRBJ1-1; possibly TRBD1 for D (5 bases). V was pared by 0 bases and J by 6 bases, with 12 bases between. Per the germline V gene, CDR1 is SGHRS and CDR2 is YFSETQ. This CDR3 is 14 amino acids long. Written as DNA, the CDR3 is TGCGCCAGCAGCTTGGGGGCAGGGAAGGCTGAAGCTTTCTTT. Its translation: CASSLGAGKAEAFF. Together with reference TRBV5-1 and TRBJ1-1, the CDR3 gives the full variable domain: KAGVTQTPRYLIKTRGQQVTLSCSPISGHRSVSWYQQTPGQGLQFLFEYFSETQRNKGNFPGRFSGRQFSNSRSEMNVSTLELGDSALYLCASSLGAGKAEAFFGQGTRLTVV.

This clonotype was observed many times. The chain combines TRBV4-1 with TRBJ1-5; the D is unclear. The V and J ends lost 6 bases and 4 bases respectively, with 19 bases between them. The CDR3 loop spans 16 amino acids. The germline V gene has CDR1 MGHRA and CDR2 YSYEKL. Here the CDR3 DNA reads TGCGCCAGCAGTCCTGTCGGCGGACTAGGGAATCAGCCCCAGCATTTT. Amino acid sequence: CASSPVGGLGNQPQHF.

V gene TRBV19 combines with J gene TRBJ2-6; D is uncertain. Per germline, CDR1 LNHDA and CDR2 SQIVND (reference sequence). This CDR3 is 15 amino acids long. V gave up 3 bases and J gave up 0 bases, with 6 bases separating them. CDR3 sequence reads: CASSILFSGANVLTF. The CDR3 coding sequence is TGTGCCAGTAGTATTCTATTCTCTGGGGCCAACGTCCTGACTTTC. Combining the CDR3 with reference TRBV19 and TRBJ2-6 gives the whole variable domain DGGITQSPKYLFRKEGQNVTLSCEQNLNHDAMYWYRQDPGQGLRLIYYSQIVNDFQKGDIAEGYSVSREKKESFPLTVTSAQKNPTAFYLCASSILFSGANVLTFGAGSRLTVL.

This clonotype was observed at least ten times. The chain links TRBV28 to TRBJ2-7; 10 bases align to TRBD2. CDR3 size: 15 residues. With V trimmed by 5 bases and J by 3 bases, 7 bases remained unmatched. From germline, CDR1 is MDHEN and CDR2 SYDVKM. CDR3 in amino acids: CASSQRLAGYYEQYV. The CDR3 coding sequence is TGTGCCAGCAGTCAACGACTAGCGGGCTACTACGAGCAGTACGTC.

In this sample, this clonotype turned up a few times. The V gene is TRBV27, the J gene TRBJ2-7, with TRBD2 as a possible D gene (6 bases). V gave up 6 bases and J gave up 4 bases, with 22 bases separating them. CDR1 MNHEY and CDR2 SMNVEV come from the germline V gene (reference sequence). The CDR3 is 16 residues long. The CDR3 nucleotides are TGTGCCAGCAGCAAGGTCGGGGTAGCGGATCGGTACGAGCAGTACTTC. Translating gives CASSKVGVADRYEQYF.

This clonotype occurred many times. The chain combines TRBV25-1 with TRBJ2-7; D possibly matches TRBD1 or TRBD2 (5 bases each). Trimming pared 1 base from V and 5 bases from J, leaving 6 bases between. The germline CDR1 and CDR2 sequences are MGHDK and SYGVNS. CDR3 size: 12 residues. The CDR3 spells CASSEWGNEQYF. The CDR3, as DNA: TGTGCCAGCAGTGAATGGGGGAACGAGCAGTACTTC.

The chain links TRBV20-1 to TRBJ2-1; D call uncertain. The CDR3 is 11 amino acids. Germline loops: CDR1 DFQATT, CDR2 SNEGSKA (reference sequence). The V gene lost 6 bases and the J gene lost 11 bases, with 14 bases spanning the gap. The CDR3 is CSAPQRGKQFF. For the CDR3, the DNA is TGCAGTGCCCCACAGCGAGGTAAGCAGTTCTTC.

This clonotype was found a few times. This chain joins TRBV7-2 and TRBJ1-1; tentatively, D is TRBD1 (5 bases). This CDR3 comprises 13 residues. Trimming pared 8 bases from V and 10 bases from J, leaving 20 bases between. Germline V gives CDR1 SGHTA, CDR2 FQGNSA. CDR3 sequence: CASWRGRSGGAFF. The CDR3 nucleotides are TGTGCCAGCTGGAGGGGAAGGTCTGGCGGAGCTTTCTTT.

In DNA form, the CDR3 reads TGTGCCAGCAGTGAAGACAGGTACAACGGGGAGCTGTTTTTT. Translation: CASSEDRYNGELFF. The chain joins TRBV6-1 to TRBJ2-2; the D gene is possibly TRBD1 (5 bases). From germline, CDR1 is MNHNS and CDR2 SASEGT. Trimming left V 1 base short and J 7 bases short, with 10 bases between. The CDR3 spans 14 residues.

This clonotype was detected only a few times. This CDR3 is CASSLPVSRGTQYF. The CDR3 nucleotides are TGCGCCAGCAGCTTGCCTGTCTCCCGAGGGACCCAGTACTTC. The chain couples TRBV5-1 to TRBJ2-5; D gene ambiguous. CDR3 length: 14 residues. The V end was cut by 1 base, the J end by 7 bases, with 14 bases between. Germline V gene sequence: CDR1 SGHRS, CDR2 YFSETQ.

This clonotype was counted a few times. The CDR3 DNA reads TGCAGTGCTAGACGTGACCCGGGACAGCAGTACTTC. Translating gives CSARRDPGQQYF. This sequence joins TRBV20-1 and TRBJ2-7, with D perhaps TRBD1 or TRBD2 (5 bases each). In germline, CDR1 is DFQATT, CDR2 SNEGSKA (reference sequence). The V gene lost 2 bases and the J gene lost 8 bases, with 13 bases spanning the gap. This CDR3 contains 12 residues.

This rearrangement joins TRBV28 to TRBJ2-1; no firm D call. Between the trimmed V and J ends, which lost 7 bases and 2 bases, there was a span of 9 bases. Germline V gene data show CDR1 as MDHEN and CDR2 as SYDVKM. The CDR3 length is 13 residues. The chain's CDR3 is CASTLDTYNEQFF. The CDR3 nucleotides read TGTGCCAGCACTCTAGATACCTACAATGAGCAGTTCTTC.

V usage is TRBV4-1 and J usage is TRBJ2-2; 12 bases agree with TRBD2. This CDR3 has 18 amino acids. With V trimmed by 0 bases and J by 8 bases, 10 bases remained unmatched. The V gene's germline CDR1 is MGHRA and CDR2 YSYEKL. The CDR3 nucleotides read TGCGCCAGCAGCCAAGATCCTAGCGGGAGGGTCGGAGGTGGGGAGCTGTTTTTT. Protein sequence: CASSQDPSGRVGGGELFF.

This clonotype has at least ten counts. The rearrangement joins TRBV5-1 to TRBJ2-7, with D perhaps TRBD1 (6 bases). Germline CDR1 reads SGHRS; CDR2 reads YFSETQ. The CDR3 has 12 residues. Trimming shortened V by 2 bases and J by 5 bases, and 8 bases separated the two germline ends. The CDR3 here is CASSLQGHEQYF. The DNA of the CDR3 is TGCGCCAGCAGCTTACAGGGCCACGAGCAGTACTTC.

The genes are TRBV4-2 and TRBJ2-1; TRBD2 matches 8 bases. The V gene's germline CDR1 is LGHNA and CDR2 YNFKEQ. The junction had 10 bases not matched to a gene; V was cut back by 4 bases and J by 5 bases. This CDR3 has 16 amino acids. CDR3 nucleotides: TGTGCCAGCAGCCGAGGGGCTAGCGGGTTTCACAATGAGCAGTTCTTC. Protein sequence: CASSRGASGFHNEQFF.

The genes are TRBV3-1 and TRBJ1-3; D call uncertain. The V end lost 7 bases, the J end lost 4 bases, and 17 bases lay between the germline ends. CDR3 length equals 15 residues. Germline V CDR1 and CDR2: LGHDT, YNNKEL (reference sequence). The CDR3 DNA follows: TGTGCCAGCACCCCATCCGGCAGCCGGGGAAACACCATATATTTT. Translating gives CASTPSGSRGNTIYF.

J is TRBJ2-1 and V is TRBV30; the D call may be TRBD1 or TRBD2 (6 bases each). This CDR3 is built from 13 residues. The V gene lost 6 bases and the J gene lost 8 bases, with 17 bases spanning the gap. Germline loops: CDR1 GTSNPN, CDR2 SVGIG (reference sequence). The CDR3 loop reads CACGGLGKDEQFF. The CDR3 nucleotides are TGTGCCTGTGGGGGGCTGGGGAAGGATGAGCAGTTCTTC.